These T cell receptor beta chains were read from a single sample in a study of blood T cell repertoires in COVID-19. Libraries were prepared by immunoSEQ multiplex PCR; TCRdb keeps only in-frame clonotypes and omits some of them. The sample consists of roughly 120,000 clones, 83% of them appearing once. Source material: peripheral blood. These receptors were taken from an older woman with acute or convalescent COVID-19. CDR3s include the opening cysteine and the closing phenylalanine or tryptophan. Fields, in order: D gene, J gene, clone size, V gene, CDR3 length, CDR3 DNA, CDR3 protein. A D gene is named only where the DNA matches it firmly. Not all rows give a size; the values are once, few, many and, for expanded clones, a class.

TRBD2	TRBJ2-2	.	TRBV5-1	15	TGCGCCAGTTTAGCGGGCCGCACGAACACCGGGGAGCTGTTTTTT	CASLAGRTNTGELFF
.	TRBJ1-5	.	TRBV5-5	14	TGTGCCAGCAGCTTATCAGGGCGCAATCAGCCCCAGCATTTT	CASSLSGRNQPQHF
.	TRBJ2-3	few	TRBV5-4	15	TGTGCCAGCAGCCCCCTTGAGGGGGGGATAGATACGCAGTATTTT	CASSPLEGGIDTQYF
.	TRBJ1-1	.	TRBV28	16	TGTGCCAGCAGTGGTGGAACAGATTTCTGGAACACTGAAGCTTTCTTT	CASSGGTDFWNTEAFF
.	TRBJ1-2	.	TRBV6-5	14	TGTGCCAGCACGAAGGACACAGGCGGCTATGGCTACACCTTC	CASTKDTGGYGYTF
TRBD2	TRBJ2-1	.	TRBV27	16	TGTGCCAGCTCCCTTGGGGGAGGGACTTCTTACAATGAGCAGTTCTTC	CASSLGGGTSYNEQFF
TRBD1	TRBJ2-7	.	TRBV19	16	TGTGCCAGTAGTCACATAACAGGGGTAAGATCTCGCGAGCAGTACTTC	CASSHITGVRSREQYF
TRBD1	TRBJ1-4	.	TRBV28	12	TGTGCCAGCAGCCCAGACAGGGGGAAACTGTTTTTT	CASSPDRGKLFF
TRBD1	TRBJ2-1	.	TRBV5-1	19	TGCGCCAGCAGCGAAGGACAGGGAACTAGCAAGTTGTTGTACAATGAGCAGTTCTTC	CASSEGQGTSKLLYNEQFF
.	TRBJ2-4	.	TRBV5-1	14	TGCGCCAGCAGCTTAGCAGGGCCCAAAAACATTCAGTACTTC	CASSLAGPKNIQYF
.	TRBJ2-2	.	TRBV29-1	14	TGCAGCGTTCAGGCTCTGTCACCTCCCGGGGAGCTGTTTTTT	CSVQALSPPGELFF
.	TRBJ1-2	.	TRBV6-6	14	TGTGCCAGCAGGGGAGACGCCTTTGACTATGGCTACACCTTC	CASRGDAFDYGYTF
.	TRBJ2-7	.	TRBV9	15	TGTGCCAGCAGCGTTGCCCCCGGGGGCTCCTACGAGCAGTACTTC	CASSVAPGGSYEQYF
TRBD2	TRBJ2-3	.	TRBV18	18	TGTGCCAGCTCACCACGGACTAGCGGGGGCTACAGCACAGATACGCAGTATTTT	CASSPRTSGGYSTDTQYF
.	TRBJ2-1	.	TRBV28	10	TGTGCCACCAAACTCAATGAGCAGTTCTTC	CATKLNEQFF
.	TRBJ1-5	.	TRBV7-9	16	TGTGCCAGCAGCTTAGGAGCCGGGGAGGGCAATCAGCCCCAGCATTTT	CASSLGAGEGNQPQHF